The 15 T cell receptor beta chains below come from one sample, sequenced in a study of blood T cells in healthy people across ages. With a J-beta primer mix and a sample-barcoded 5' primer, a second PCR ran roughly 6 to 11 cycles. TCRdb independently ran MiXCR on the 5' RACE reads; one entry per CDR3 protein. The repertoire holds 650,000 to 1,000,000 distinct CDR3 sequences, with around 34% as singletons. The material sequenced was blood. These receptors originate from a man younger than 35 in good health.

CDR3 region: CASSQDTGSTYEQYF. The DNA for the CDR3 is TGCGCCAGCAGCCAAGACACAGGGTCTACCTACGAGCAGTACTTC. The V and J genes are TRBV4-3 and TRBJ2-7; maybe TRBD1 (6 bases). Germline CDR1 and CDR2: LGHNA and YSLEER. Trimming took off 0 bases at V and 2 bases at J, with 11 bases between the two ends. This CDR3 has 15 residues.

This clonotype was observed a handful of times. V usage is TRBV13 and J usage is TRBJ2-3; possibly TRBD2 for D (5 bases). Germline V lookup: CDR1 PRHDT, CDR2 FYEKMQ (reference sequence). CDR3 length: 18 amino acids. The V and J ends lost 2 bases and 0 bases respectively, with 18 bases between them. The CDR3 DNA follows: TGTGCCAGCAGCTTACGAGCGGCTGCACAGATAAGCACAGATACGCAGTATTTT. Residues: CASSLRAAAQISTDTQYF.

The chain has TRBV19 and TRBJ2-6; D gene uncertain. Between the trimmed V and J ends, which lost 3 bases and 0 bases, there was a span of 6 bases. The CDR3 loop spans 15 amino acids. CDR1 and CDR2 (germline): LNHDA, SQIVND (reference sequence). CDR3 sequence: CASSISTSGANVLTF. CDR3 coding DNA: TGTGCCAGTAGTATCTCCACCTCTGGGGCCAACGTCCTGACTTTC.

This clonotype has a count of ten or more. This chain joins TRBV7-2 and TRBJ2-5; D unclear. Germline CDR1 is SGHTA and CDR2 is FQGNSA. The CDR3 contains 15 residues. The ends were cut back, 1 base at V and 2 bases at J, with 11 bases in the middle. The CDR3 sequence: CASSLVIGLQETQYF. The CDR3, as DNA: TGTGCCAGCAGCTTAGTTATTGGGCTGCAAGAGACCCAGTACTTC.

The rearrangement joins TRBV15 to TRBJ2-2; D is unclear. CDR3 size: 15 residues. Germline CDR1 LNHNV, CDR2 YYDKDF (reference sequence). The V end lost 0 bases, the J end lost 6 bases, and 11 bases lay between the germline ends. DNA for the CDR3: TGTGCCACCAGCAGAGATCGGGCTCTTCCCGGGGAGCTGTTTTTT. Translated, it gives CATSRDRALPGELFF. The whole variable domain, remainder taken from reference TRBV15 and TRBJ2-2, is DAMVIQNPRYQVTQFGKPVTLSCSQTLNHNVMYWYQQKSSQAPKLLFHYYDKDFNNEADTPDNFQSRRPNTSFCFLDIRSPGLGDTAMYLCATSRDRALPGELFFGEGSRLTVL.

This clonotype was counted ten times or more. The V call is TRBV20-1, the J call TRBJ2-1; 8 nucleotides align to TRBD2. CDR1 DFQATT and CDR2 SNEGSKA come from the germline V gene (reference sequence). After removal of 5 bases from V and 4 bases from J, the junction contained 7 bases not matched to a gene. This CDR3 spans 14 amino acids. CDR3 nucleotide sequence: TGCAGTGCTCCCGGGGTAGCGGGATACAATGAGCAGTTCTTC. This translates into CSAPGVAGYNEQFF.

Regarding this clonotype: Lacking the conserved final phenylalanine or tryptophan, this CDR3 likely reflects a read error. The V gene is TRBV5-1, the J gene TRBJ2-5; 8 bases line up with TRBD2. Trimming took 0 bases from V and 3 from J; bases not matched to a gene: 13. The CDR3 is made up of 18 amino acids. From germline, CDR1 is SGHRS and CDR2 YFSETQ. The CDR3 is CASSLGAPRRAGEETQYI. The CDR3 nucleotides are TGCGCCAGCAGCTTGGGCGCCCCAAGACGAGCGGGGGAAGAGACCCAGTACATC.

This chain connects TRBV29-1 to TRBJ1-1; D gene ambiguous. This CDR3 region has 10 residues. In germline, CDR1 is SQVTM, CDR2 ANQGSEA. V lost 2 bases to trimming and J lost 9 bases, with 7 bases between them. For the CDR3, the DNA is TGCAGCGTTGAACAGGTCCAAGCTTTCTTT. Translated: CSVEQVQAFF.

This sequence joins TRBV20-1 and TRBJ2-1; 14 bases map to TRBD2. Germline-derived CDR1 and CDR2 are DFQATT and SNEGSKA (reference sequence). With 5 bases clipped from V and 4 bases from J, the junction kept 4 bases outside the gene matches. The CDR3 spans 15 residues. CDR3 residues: CSAQTSGGEYNEQFF. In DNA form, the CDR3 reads TGCAGTGCTCAGACTAGCGGGGGGGAATACAATGAGCAGTTCTTC.

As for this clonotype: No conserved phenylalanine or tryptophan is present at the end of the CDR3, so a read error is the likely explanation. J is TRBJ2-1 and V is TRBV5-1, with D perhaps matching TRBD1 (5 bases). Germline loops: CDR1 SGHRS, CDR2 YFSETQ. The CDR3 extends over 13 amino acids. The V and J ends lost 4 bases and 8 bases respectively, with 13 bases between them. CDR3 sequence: CASSPAPGYEQFV. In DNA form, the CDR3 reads TGCGCCAGCAGCCCGGCACCAGGGTATGAGCAGTTCGTC.

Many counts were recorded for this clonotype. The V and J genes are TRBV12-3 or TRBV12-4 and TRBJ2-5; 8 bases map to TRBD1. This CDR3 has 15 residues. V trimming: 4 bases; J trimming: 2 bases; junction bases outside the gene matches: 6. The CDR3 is CASSSDRVDQETQYF. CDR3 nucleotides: TGTGCCAGCAGTTCGGACAGGGTTGATCAAGAGACCCAGTACTTC.

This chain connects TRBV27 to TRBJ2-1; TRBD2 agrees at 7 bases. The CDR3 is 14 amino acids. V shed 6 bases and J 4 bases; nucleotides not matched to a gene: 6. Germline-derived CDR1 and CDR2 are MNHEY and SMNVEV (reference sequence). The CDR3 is CASSQTSIYNEQFF. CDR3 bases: TGTGCCAGCAGCCAGACTAGCATATACAATGAGCAGTTCTTC.

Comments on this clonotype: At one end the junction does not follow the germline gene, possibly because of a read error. The CDR3, as DNA: TGCGCCAACAGCGGATCGAACACTGAAGCTTTCTTT. It codes for CANSGSNTEAFF. V is TRBV5-1 and J is TRBJ1-1, with D unclear. There are 12 residues in the CDR3. CDR1 is SGHRS, CDR2 YFSETQ, per germline.

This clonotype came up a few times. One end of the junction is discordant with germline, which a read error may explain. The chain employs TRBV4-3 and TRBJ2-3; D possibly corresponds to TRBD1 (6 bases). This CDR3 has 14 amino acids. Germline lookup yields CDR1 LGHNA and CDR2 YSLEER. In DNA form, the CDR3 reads TGCGTCAGCAGCCCAGTTGGGGGCCTCAATACGCAGTATTTT. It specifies CVSSPVGGLNTQYF.

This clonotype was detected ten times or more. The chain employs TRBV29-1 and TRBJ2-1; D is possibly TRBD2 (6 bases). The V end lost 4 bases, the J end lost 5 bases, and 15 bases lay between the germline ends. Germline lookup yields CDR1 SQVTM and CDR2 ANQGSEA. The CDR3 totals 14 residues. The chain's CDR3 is CSVVSSTGDNEQFF. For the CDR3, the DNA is TGCAGCGTTGTCAGTAGTACGGGAGACAATGAGCAGTTCTTC.